The present T cell receptor (beta chain) was sequenced within a study of low-dose radiotherapy and immunotherapy resistance in tumors. The time point denotes: after trial treatment. Specified treatment: LDRT plus nivolumab, ipilimumab, low-dose cyclophosphamide and aspirin (RACIN trial). Donors were treated with nivolumab, ipilimumab, aspirin, and low-dose cyclophosphamide and radiotherapy. The CDR3 consists of 17 residues. Germline CDR1 SEHNR, CDR2 FQNEAQ (reference sequence). V was clipped by 4 bases and J by 6 bases, with 25 bases between them. This clonotype is labeled medium-sized. Priming of first-strand cDNA relied on TRAV- and TRBV-specific primers (covering alpha and beta chains). The authors ran about 20 PCR cycles to amplify TCRs with a constant-region primer and V-primer adapter. TCRdb itself ran the reads through MiXCR, one entry per CDR3 protein. Altogether roughly 30,000 distinct CDR3 sequences are present, approximately 54% being singletons, with the ten largest covering approximately 5.3%.

This specimen consisted of PBMCs, obtained after low-dose radiotherapy plus immunotherapy. This receptor was obtained from a male donor with gallbladder cancer. The chain links TRBV7-9 to TRBJ2-7; D possibly corresponds to TRBD1 (5 bases). CDR3 amino acids: CASSSSSRASGVREQYF. The CDR3 coding sequence is TGTGCCAGCAGCTCCAGCTCCAGGGCCTCGGGTGTACGCGAGCAGTACTTC.